This entry concerns a single TCR beta chain. The data are from a study of shared T cell receptors in the human thymus. Repertoires were generated with immunoSEQ multiplex PCR, while TCRdb's copy carries only in-frame clones and drops some. The data contain 500,000 to 750,000 clones, around 87% of them singletons. This CDR3 region has 18 residues. Germline CDR1 SGHTA, CDR2 FQGNSA. Trimming took 5 bases from V and 5 from J; bases not matched to a gene: 11. These same data were also listed under a study on human thymus T cells. From that second work: Infants served as donors; they were healthy and Finnish and were having corrective surgery for congenital heart defects. Resected material from corrective heart surgery provided the thymus tissue analysed. Across thymic and blood repertoires, the usage of V and J genes appeared to be biased. Among unrelated individuals, related research reported thymic repertoires that overlapped highly.

The sample comprised thymocytes. The gene calls are TRBV7-2 and TRBJ2-1; 14 bases are a match to TRBD2. The source is a boy in the first two years of life with a congenital heart defect. The CDR3 DNA reads as TGTGCCAGCAGCCTCGGGACTAGCGGGAGAAAGCCCCACAATGAGCAGTTCTTC. It specifies CASSLGTSGRKPHNEQFF.